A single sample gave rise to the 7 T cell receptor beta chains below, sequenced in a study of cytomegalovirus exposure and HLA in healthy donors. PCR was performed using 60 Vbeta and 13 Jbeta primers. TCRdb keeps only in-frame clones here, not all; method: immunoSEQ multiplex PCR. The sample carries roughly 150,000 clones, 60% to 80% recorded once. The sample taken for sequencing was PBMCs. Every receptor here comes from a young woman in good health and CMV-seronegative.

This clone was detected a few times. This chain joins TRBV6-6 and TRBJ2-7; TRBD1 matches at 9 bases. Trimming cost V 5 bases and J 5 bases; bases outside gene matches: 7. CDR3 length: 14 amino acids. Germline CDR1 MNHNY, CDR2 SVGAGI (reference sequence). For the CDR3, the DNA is TGTGCCAGCAGTCAAACAGGGGGCATCGACGAGCAGTACTTC. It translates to CASSQTGGIDEQYF.

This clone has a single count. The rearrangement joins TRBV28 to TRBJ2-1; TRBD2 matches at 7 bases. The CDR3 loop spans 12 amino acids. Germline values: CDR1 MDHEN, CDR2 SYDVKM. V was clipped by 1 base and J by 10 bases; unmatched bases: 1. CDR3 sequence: CASSLLRGEQFF. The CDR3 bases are TGTGCCAGCAGTTTATTGCGGGGGGAGCAGTTCTTC.

This chain's CDR3 is CASTGRDRITDTQYF. The CDR3 DNA follows: TGTGCCAGCACCGGCCGGGACAGGATCACAGATACGCAGTATTTT. The chain uses TRBV6-1 and TRBJ2-3; TRBD1 agrees at 8 bases. The trim removed 7 bases at V and 2 bases at J, leaving 8 bases unmatched. The germline gives CDR1 MNHNS, CDR2 SASEGT. This CDR3 comprises 15 residues.

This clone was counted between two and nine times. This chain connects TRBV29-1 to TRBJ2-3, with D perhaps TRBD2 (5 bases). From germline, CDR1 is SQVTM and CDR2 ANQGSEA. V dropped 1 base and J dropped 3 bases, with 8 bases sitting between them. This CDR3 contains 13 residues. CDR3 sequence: CSVEGRLTDTQYF. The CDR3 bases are TGCAGCGTTGAAGGGAGGCTAACAGATACGCAGTATTTT.

The CDR3 here is CASSEGSGSEFF. The CDR3 DNA sequence: TGTGCCAGCAGTGAAGGTTCGGGGTCGGAGTTCTTC. The chain employs TRBV2 and TRBJ2-1; a possible D gene is TRBD2 (5 bases). This CDR3 has 12 residues. Germline-derived CDR1 and CDR2 are SNHLY and FYNNEI. The germline V and J ends were trimmed by 1 base and 14 bases, with 12 bases remaining between them. The full variable domain, rest sourced from reference TRBV2 and TRBJ2-1, is EPEVTQTPSHQVTQMGQEVILRCVPISNHLYFYWYRQILGQKVEFLVSFYNNEISEKSEIFDDQFSVERPDGSNFTLKIRSTKLEDSAMYFCASSEGSGSEFFGPGTRLTVL.

CDR3 in amino acids: CASRPTSYGAYGYTF. DNA for the CDR3: TGTGCCAGTAGGCCAACATCATATGGGGCCTATGGCTACACCTTC. This chain connects TRBV19 to TRBJ1-2; a weak D match, TRBD1 (5 bases). This CDR3 comprises 15 residues. Looked up from germline, CDR1 is LNHDA and CDR2 is SQIVND (reference sequence). The V gene lost 6 bases and the J gene lost 4 bases, with 18 bases spanning the gap.

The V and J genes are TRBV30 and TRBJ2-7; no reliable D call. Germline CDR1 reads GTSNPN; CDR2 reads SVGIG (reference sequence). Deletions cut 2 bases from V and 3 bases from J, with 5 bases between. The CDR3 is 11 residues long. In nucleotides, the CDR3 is TGTGCCTGGAGTCCCCTCTACGAGCAGTACTTC. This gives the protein CAWSPLYEQYF.